What follows describes a single T cell receptor (beta chain). Only in-frame clones appear in the TCRdb table, and some are missing; sequencing was by immunoSEQ multiplex PCR. The sample has about 7,000 clones, around 77% seen once. Germline V gene data show CDR1 as LNHDA and CDR2 as SQIVND (reference sequence). The CDR3 sequence is 15 residues long. V lost 6 bases and J lost 7, with 19 bases in between. This record comes from a study of tumor-infiltrating lymphocytes in localized non-small cell lung cancer. The source material was lung tumor tissue. This receptor was obtained from a human donor with non-small cell lung cancer. The chain employs TRBV19 and TRBJ2-1; TRBD2 might be the D (6 bases). Written as DNA, the CDR3 is TGTGCCAGTAGCACACTTTATTCGGGAGAAAATGAGCAGTTCTTC. This codes for CASSTLYSGENEQFF.